The 19 T cell receptor beta chains reported below all come from one sample, sequenced in a study of T cell repertoires in cytomegalovirus infection. TCRdb reprocessed the reads with MiXCR, giving one entry per CDR3 protein. Seen here are approximately 390,000 distinct CDR3 sequences, approximately 30% observed once, and the top ten hold approximately 15%. Their antigens are not known. The sequencing used cultured PBMCs, collected from culture after CMV antigen stimulation. These receptors were obtained from a human donor in good health (CMV status not recorded). Some clones in this sample may be carry-over from other donors' samples.

This chain connects TRBV2 to TRBJ1-6; D may be TRBD1 (5 bases). Per germline, CDR1 SNHLY and CDR2 FYNNEI. The CDR3 sequence is 15 residues long. Deletions cut 6 bases from V and 8 bases from J, with 17 bases between. The CDR3 spells CASSAVWGKDSPLHF. CDR3 in DNA: TGTGCCAGCAGCGCAGTGTGGGGGAAGGATTCACCCCTCCACTTT.

The chain carries TRBV7-9 and TRBJ1-1; no definite D call. The CDR3 totals 14 residues. Germline V CDR1 and CDR2: SEHNR, FQNEAQ (reference sequence). V lost 0 bases and J lost 0, with 5 bases in between. CDR3 protein: CASSLALLNTEAFF. The DNA for the CDR3 is TGTGCCAGCAGCTTAGCGCTTTTGAACACTGAAGCTTTCTTT.

There are a few counts of this clonotype. The chain uses TRBV7-6 and TRBJ2-3, with TRBD2 identical over 9 bases. The CDR3 totals 15 residues. The V gene's germline CDR1 is SGHVS and CDR2 FNYEAQ. J gave up 3 bases and V 2 bases, and 3 bases lay outside the gene matches. The DNA of the CDR3 is TGTGCCAGCAGCTTAACGGGACTAGCAACAGATACGCAGTATTTT. This codes for CASSLTGLATDTQYF.

The chain uses TRBV11-2 and TRBJ2-7; D remains unclear. The V gene lost 2 bases and the J gene lost 6 bases, with 8 bases spanning the gap. The CDR3 is 12 amino acids. Per germline, CDR1 SGHAT and CDR2 FQNNGV. The CDR3 spells CASSLRSGEQYV. The CDR3 coding sequence is TGTGCCAGCAGCTTAAGGTCCGGCGAGCAGTACGTC.

V usage is TRBV9 and J usage is TRBJ2-1; 9 positions agree with TRBD1. The CDR3 has 16 amino acids. V lost 0 bases and J lost 3; bases outside the gene matches: 4. Per the germline V gene, CDR1 is SGDLS and CDR2 is YYNGEE. The CDR3 DNA reads as TGTGCCAGCAGCGTAGGGGGACAGGGAGGCTACAATGAGCAGTTCTTC. This encodes CASSVGGQGGYNEQFF.

This clonotype was counted between two and nine times. The CDR3, as DNA: TGTGCCACCAGCAGAGCAGGGGGCCCCCAAGAGACCCAGTACTTC. Its translation: CATSRAGGPQETQYF. V and J are TRBV15 and TRBJ2-5, with 8 bases that match TRBD1. CDR1 and CDR2 from the germline V gene are LNHNV and YYDKDF (reference sequence). The trim removed 1 base at V and 1 base at J, leaving 2 bases unmatched. This CDR3 has 15 residues.

The V gene is TRBV7-6, the J gene TRBJ1-1, with a possible D match to TRBD1 (5 bases). Trimming cost V 5 bases and J 4 bases, with 8 bases left between them. Germline V CDR1 and CDR2: SGHVS, FNYEAQ. This CDR3 spans 12 amino acids. CDR3 loop: CASSPGTTEAFF. The CDR3 region has the DNA TGTGCCAGCAGCCCAGGGACCACTGAAGCTTTCTTT.

This CDR3 reads CASSLFAAYINEQFF. DNA for the CDR3: TGTGCCAGCAGTTTATTCGCAGCATACATCAATGAGCAGTTCTTC. The chain carries TRBV27 and TRBJ2-1; the D is unclear. CDR1 and CDR2 (germline): MNHEY, SMNVEV (reference sequence). The V end was cut by 1 base, the J end by 6 bases, with 13 bases between. There are 15 residues in the CDR3.

The chain has TRBV25-1 and TRBJ2-3; D ambiguous. The germline V gene has CDR1 MGHDK and CDR2 SYGVNS. CDR3 length: 12 residues. V dropped 6 bases and J dropped 7 bases, with 11 bases sitting between them. CDR3 in amino acids: CASSRSHYTQYF. In nucleotides, the CDR3 is TGTGCCAGCAGCCGGAGCCACTATACGCAGTATTTT.

This clonotype was seen at least ten times. The gene calls are TRBV7-2 and TRBJ2-1; possibly TRBD2 for D (5 bases). This CDR3 comprises 15 residues. V dropped 3 bases and J dropped 4 bases, with 13 bases sitting between them. Per germline, CDR1 SGHTA and CDR2 FQGNSA. The CDR3 sequence is CASSLDGPGYNEQFF. The CDR3 region has the DNA TGTGCCAGCAGCTTGGACGGGCCGGGGTACAATGAGCAGTTCTTC.

There are a few counts of this clonotype. The J gene is TRBJ2-3, the V gene TRBV7-6; 9 nucleotides agree with TRBD1. The germline CDR1 and CDR2 sequences are SGHVS and FNYEAQ. With V trimmed by 4 bases and J by 3 bases, 8 bases remained unmatched. The CDR3 is 16 amino acids. CDR3 sequence (DNA): TGTGCCAGCAGCTCGTGGACAGGGGCGGTAACAGATACGCAGTATTTT. This codes for CASSSWTGAVTDTQYF.

The chain's CDR3 is CASSQAAYRTLMNTEAFF. CDR3 bases: TGCGCCAGCAGCCAAGCCGCGTACAGGACACTCATGAACACTGAAGCTTTCTTT. The chain recombines TRBV4-3 with TRBJ1-1, with D tentatively TRBD1 (5 bases). Trimming removed 1 base at V and 0 bases at J, with 18 bases between. This CDR3 is built from 18 residues. Germline assignment: CDR1 LGHNA and CDR2 YSLEER.

By share, this clonotype counts as medium-sized. The chain is built from TRBV27 and TRBJ1-1; D is unresolved. The V end was cut by 4 bases, the J end by 7 bases, with 13 bases between. The germline V gene encodes CDR1 MNHEY and CDR2 SMNVEV (reference sequence). The CDR3 totals 13 residues. CDR3: CASSSWGGLEAFF. The CDR3, as DNA: TGTGCCAGCAGTTCCTGGGGTGGACTTGAAGCTTTCTTT.

The chain joins TRBV6-5 to TRBJ2-7, with 13 positions matching TRBD2. Germline V gene lookup returns CDR1 MNHEY and CDR2 SVGAGI. The V gene end was trimmed by 2 bases and the J gene end by 4 bases; junction bases not matched to a gene: 2. There are 15 residues in the CDR3. The CDR3 here is CASSYPGLAGYEQYF. The DNA of the CDR3 is TGTGCCAGCAGTTACCCGGGACTAGCGGGATACGAGCAGTACTTC.

This chain's CDR3 is CASSLARGVETQYF. The DNA for the CDR3 is TGTGCCAGCAGCTTAGCGCGGGGAGTCGAGACCCAGTACTTC. This chain joins TRBV7-6 and TRBJ2-5; possibly TRBD2 for D (6 bases). Trimming took off 0 bases at V and 5 bases at J, with 10 bases between the two ends. Per the germline V gene, CDR1 is SGHVS and CDR2 is FNYEAQ. The CDR3 extends over 14 amino acids. Full variable domain (rest looked up from reference TRBV7-6 and TRBJ2-5): GAGVSQSPRYKVTKRGQDVALRCDPISGHVSLYWYRQALGQGPEFLTYFNYEAQQDKSGLPNDRFSAERPEGSISTLTIQRTEQRDSAMYRCASSLARGVETQYFGPGTRLLVL.

The CDR3 region is CASSHGAEAGELFF. DNA for the CDR3: TGTGCCAGCAGCCACGGGGCGGAGGCCGGGGAGCTGTTTTTT. The chain joins TRBV12-3 or TRBV12-4 to TRBJ2-2, with D perhaps being TRBD1 or TRBD2 (5 bases each). V lost 6 bases and J lost 6, with 14 bases in between. The CDR3 is made up of 14 amino acids.

This clonotype was found once. The rearrangement uses TRBV19 and TRBJ2-1; the D is unclear. Germline CDR1 and CDR2: LNHDA and SQIVND (reference sequence). V lost 4 bases and J lost 2, with 6 bases in between. The CDR3 sequence is 13 residues long. The CDR3 nucleotides read TGTGCCAGTAGTAACCTAGCCTACAATGAGCAGTTCTTC. Translation gives CASSNLAYNEQFF.

The sample holds many counts of this clonotype. The rearrangement uses TRBV6-1 and TRBJ2-1, with a weak D call TRBD2 (6 bases). Germline V lookup: CDR1 MNHNS, CDR2 SASEGT. V was pared by 6 bases and J by 0 bases, with 18 bases between. This CDR3 region has 17 residues. CDR3 DNA sequence: TGTGCCAGCAGGCCCCGTCGGGCGGGGAGCTCCTACAATGAGCAGTTCTTC. Amino acids: CASRPRRAGSSYNEQFF.

V gene TRBV25-1 combines with J gene TRBJ2-4; D perhaps matches TRBD2 (5 bases). The CDR3 totals 15 residues. Germline CDR1 MGHDK, CDR2 SYGVNS. Trimming pared 4 bases from V and 3 bases from J, leaving 13 bases between. CDR3 coding DNA: TGTGCCAGCAGTGCTGTAGGGAGTATCAAAAACATTCAGTACTTC. Translated: CASSAVGSIKNIQYF.